This TCR beta chain originates from a study of Graves' ophthalmopathy and Graves' hyperthyroidism. Notes on the study in general: In blood appeared most of the expanded thyroid clonotypes whose frequency exceeded 0.001.

V was clipped by 0 bases and J by 6 bases, with 5 bases between them. Germline-derived CDR1 and CDR2 are DFQATT and SNEGSKA (reference sequence). The CDR3 has 11 residues. Certain patients, namely those with other autoimmune diseases, uncontrolled infections, pregnancy or lactation, were excluded. This clonotype appeared many times. Its antigen remains unknown. The sequenced template was RNA, covering the TCR beta CDR3 region. After a first-round RT-PCR with HTBI primers, a second-round multiplex PCR was run. TCRdb passed the multiplex PCR reads through MiXCR, listing each CDR3 protein once. Here the sample spans roughly 600,000 distinct CDR3 sequences, roughly 40% being singletons.

Sequencing input: peripheral blood or thyroid tissue (not recorded which). The TCR was taken from an adult man with Graves' hyperthyroidism. The rearrangement links TRBV20-1 to TRBJ1-2; D is undetermined. DNA of the CDR3: TGCAGTGCTAGAGATGGTCATGGCTACACCTTC. Its protein product is CSARDGHGYTF.